This TCR beta chain is drawn from a study of T cell responses to AZD1222 COVID-19 vaccine. Profiled with immunoSEQ multiplex PCR; TCRdb holds only in-frame clones, not every one. The sample consists of roughly 80,000 clones, about nine tenths of them appearing once. As to this clone: Its antigen is undetermined.

Findings and caveats of the study: Dominant CD4 TCR responses targeted spike regions 160-218 and 743-854. Among AZD1222 vaccinees, only 5 to 7 were seropositive at baseline. A mostly white British donor set with more females was recruited, and clonal diversity was possibly underestimated.

Germline V gene lookup returns CDR1 MNHNS and CDR2 SASEGT. Between the trimmed V and J ends, which lost 3 bases and 8 bases, there was a span of 16 bases. The length of the CDR3 is 14 residues. The sequence was obtained from an adult in good health. The chain couples TRBV6-1 to TRBJ1-2; TRBD1 might be the D (6 bases). Material: peripheral blood, obtained on day 0 of AZD1222 vaccination. The CDR3 protein is CASSDPRGLGGYTF. The CDR3 coding sequence is TGTGCCAGCAGTGACCCCAGGGGACTTGGAGGCTACACCTTC.